The clone carrying this TCR beta chain was detected only a few times. What it binds is not known. These data belong to a study of cytomegalovirus exposure and HLA in healthy donors. Findings of the study overall: According to a subsequent analysis, TCR clusters identified in the first cohort showed a tendency to co-occur across the approximately 120 validation repertoires.

The junction had 7 bases not matched to a gene; V was cut back by 4 bases and J by 0 bases. Per germline, CDR1 WNHNN and CDR2 SYGVQD (reference sequence). The CDR3 contains 17 residues. Clones were read by immunoSEQ multiplex PCR, and TCRdb kept only the in-frame ones, dropping some. The table records around 120,000 clones, 70% to 90% of them present only once. An approximately 120-subject validation cohort, separate from the approximately 720-subject first cohort, supplied the donors. This clonotype originated in a man between 18 and 35 years old in good health and CMV-seronegative. The V call is TRBV10-1, the J call TRBJ1-5; 9 bases match TRBD1. Material for sequencing was PBMCs. The CDR3 region is CASSGLDRGNSNQPQHF. For the CDR3, the DNA is TGCGCCAGCAGTGGATTGGACAGGGGAAATAGCAATCAGCCCCAGCATTTT.